Presented here are 20 T cell receptor beta chains from one specimen sequenced in a study of memory CD4+ T cells and cytomegalovirus serostatus. Single viable CD3+CD4+CD8-CD45RO+ cells were sorted as the memory CD4+ T cells. Profiling relied on immunoSEQ multiplex PCR, and the TCRdb table lists in-frame clones only, not all of them. Of tens of thousands of clones listed, less than 80% are singletons. The sample was memory CD4+ T cells from blood. The receptor source for this set is an adult in good health and CMV-seronegative.

This clone has only a few counts. In nucleotides, the CDR3 is TGTGCCAGCAGCTGGGACAGCCTCACCTACGAGCAGTACTTC. Its protein is CASSWDSLTYEQYF. This chain uses TRBV28 with TRBJ2-7, with 7 bases fitting TRBD1. Trimming removed 6 bases from V and 2 bases from J; junction bases left unmatched: 7. There are 14 residues in the CDR3. Germline V gives CDR1 MDHEN, CDR2 SYDVKM. The full variable domain, its missing parts supplied by reference TRBV28 and TRBJ2-7, is DVKVTQSSRYLVKRTGEKVFLECVQDMDHENMFWYRQDPGLGLRLIYFSYDVKMKEKGDIPEGYSVSREKKERFSLILESASTNQTSMYLCASSWDSLTYEQYFGPGTRLTVT.

This chain joins TRBV6-6 and TRBJ1-4, with D possibly TRBD1 on 6 matching bases. CDR3 length equals 14 residues. Germline V CDR1 and CDR2: MNHNY, SVGAGI (reference sequence). Between the trimmed V and J ends, which lost 7 bases and 6 bases, there was a span of 15 bases. CDR3 in amino acids: CASNPRGADEKLFF. The CDR3 DNA reads as TGTGCCAGCAACCCCAGGGGCGCTGATGAAAAACTGTTTTTT.

The CDR3 protein is CASSPLERNTEAFF. The DNA for the CDR3 is TGTGCCAGCAGCCCGCTAGAGCGGAACACTGAAGCTTTCTTT. The chain links TRBV7-2 to TRBJ1-1, with unresolved D. The germline V gene has CDR1 SGHTA and CDR2 FQGNSA. Deletions cut 5 bases from V and 1 base from J, with 11 bases between. The CDR3 consists of 14 residues.

This clone showed up just once. The chain couples TRBV4-1 to TRBJ2-2; 14 nucleotides match TRBD2. The CDR3 has 20 amino acids. With 5 bases clipped from V and 0 bases from J, the junction kept 11 bases outside the gene matches. From germline, CDR1 is MGHRA and CDR2 YSYEKL. CDR3 in amino acids: CASSKLGTSGSPANTGELFF. As DNA, the CDR3 is TGCGCCAGCAGCAAGCTCGGGACTAGCGGGAGCCCCGCGAACACCGGGGAGCTGTTTTTT.

The gene calls are TRBV2 and TRBJ2-1; either TRBD1 or TRBD2 may fit D (5 bases each). The CDR3 has 14 amino acids. Between the trimmed V and J ends, which lost 6 bases and 7 bases, there was a span of 16 bases. Per germline, CDR1 SNHLY and CDR2 FYNNEI. The CDR3 is CASSLSGPSNEQFF. DNA for the CDR3: TGTGCCAGCAGCCTCTCGGGACCCTCGAATGAGCAGTTCTTC.

Written as DNA, the CDR3 is TGTGCCAGCAGCTTATACATGGCTGGGGCCACAGATACGCAGTATTTT. Its translation: CASSLYMAGATDTQYF. V usage is TRBV7-2 and J usage is TRBJ2-3, with D possibly being TRBD1 (5 bases). This CDR3 is built from 16 residues. The germline gives CDR1 SGHTA, CDR2 FQGNSA. The V end lost 2 bases, the J end lost 2 bases, and 14 bases lay between the germline ends.

The chain employs TRBV28 and TRBJ1-1, with 7 bases fitting TRBD1. Germline V gene sequence: CDR1 MDHEN, CDR2 SYDVKM. The CDR3 covers 13 residues. The V gene end was trimmed by 6 bases and the J gene end by 6 bases; junction bases not matched to a gene: 7. CDR3 protein: CASRLTGIPEAFF. CDR3 coding DNA: TGTGCCAGCAGATTGACAGGGATCCCTGAAGCTTTCTTT.

The CDR3 DNA follows: TGTGCCAGCAGCTTAGGAGGGGCCGGACAGGGCTGGCTGCGGGCTAATGGCTACACCTTC. Protein: CASSLGGAGQGWLRANGYTF. The rearrangement uses TRBV5-4 and TRBJ1-2; 8 bases fit TRBD1. Germline assignment: CDR1 SGHNT and CDR2 YYREEE (reference sequence). Losses at the gene ends were 2 bases for V and 6 bases for J; bases not matched to a gene: 24. The CDR3 is made up of 20 amino acids.

This clone was seen once. J is TRBJ1-6 and V is TRBV9; unclear D gene. Looked up from germline, CDR1 is SGDLS and CDR2 is YYNGEE. Trimming pared 0 bases from V and 6 bases from J, leaving 4 bases between. CDR3 length equals 13 residues. The CDR3 is CASSVESNSPLHF. The CDR3 coding sequence is TGTGCCAGCAGCGTAGAGAGTAATTCACCCCTCCACTTT.

Only a few counts were recorded for this clone. The J gene is TRBJ2-6, the V gene TRBV18; the D gene could be TRBD1 or TRBD2 (5 bases each). The CDR3 spans 15 residues. CDR1 and CDR2 from the germline V gene are KGHSH and LQKENI. Trimming took off 1 base at V and 1 base at J, with 5 bases between the two ends. The CDR3 protein is CASSPRGSGANVLTF. CDR3 bases: TGTGCCAGCTCACCACGGGGGTCTGGGGCCAACGTCCTGACTTTC.

The chain's CDR3 is CATAGTGFGDQPQHF. Here the CDR3 DNA reads TGTGCCACCGCCGGGACAGGGTTCGGGGATCAGCCCCAGCATTTT. This chain connects TRBV19 to TRBJ1-5; 9 bases map to TRBD1. The CDR3 extends over 15 amino acids. The germline V gene has CDR1 LNHDA and CDR2 SQIVND (reference sequence). V shed 10 bases, J shed 5 bases, and the junction held 12 bases outside the gene matches.

Only one count was recorded for this clone. V is TRBV2 and J is TRBJ2-2, with D tentatively TRBD2 (5 bases). Germline values: CDR1 SNHLY, CDR2 FYNNEI. Trimming cost V 7 bases and J 7 bases, with 16 bases left between them. This CDR3 contains 14 residues. CDR3 bases: TGTGCCAGCAAACCCGGGGTGTCCGACGGGGAGCTGTTTTTT. Amino acids: CASKPGVSDGELFF.

The chain employs TRBV11-2 and TRBJ2-7; D gene ambiguous. The CDR3 extends over 12 amino acids. Germline loops: CDR1 SGHAT, CDR2 FQNNGV. V dropped 5 bases and J dropped 7 bases, with 12 bases sitting between them. The CDR3 spells CASSPSTREQYF. The CDR3 DNA follows: TGTGCCAGCAGCCCCAGTACGCGGGAGCAGTACTTC. The complete variable domain, with remaining parts taken from reference TRBV11-2 and TRBJ2-7, reads EAGVAQSPRYKIIEKRQSVAFWCNPISGHATLYWYQQILGQGPKLLIQFQNNGVVDDSQLPKDRFSAERLKGVDSTLKIQPAKLEDSAVYLCASSPSTREQYFGPGTRLTVT.

The chain joins TRBV5-1 to TRBJ2-2; the D gene is possibly TRBD2 (6 bases). The CDR3 has 18 amino acids. The germline CDR1 and CDR2 sequences are SGHRS and YFSETQ. V lost 0 bases and J lost 4, with 19 bases in between. Here the CDR3 DNA reads TGCGCCAGCAGCTTGGTACGGGGGTATCTTAGCTCCACCGGGGAGCTGTTTTTT. It encodes CASSLVRGYLSSTGELFF.

V and J are TRBV5-1 and TRBJ2-2; no firm D call. Trimming shortened V by 0 bases and J by 6 bases, and 6 bases separated the two germline ends. There are 13 residues in the CDR3. The germline V gene has CDR1 SGHRS and CDR2 YFSETQ. The DNA of the CDR3 is TGCGCCAGCAGCTTGGGTCTGGCCGGGGAGCTGTTTTTT. Encoded protein: CASSLGLAGELFF. Full variable domain (remainder filled in from reference TRBV5-1 and TRBJ2-2): KAGVTQTPRYLIKTRGQQVTLSCSPISGHRSVSWYQQTPGQGLQFLFEYFSETQRNKGNFPGRFSGRQFSNSRSEMNVSTLELGDSALYLCASSLGLAGELFFGEGSRLTVL.

This chain joins TRBV27 and TRBJ2-3, with TRBD2 matching over 16 bases. The CDR3 length is 16 residues. After removal of 4 bases from V and 7 bases from J, the junction contained 5 bases not matched to a gene. Looked up from germline, CDR1 is MNHEY and CDR2 is SMNVEV (reference sequence). The CDR3: CASSWGTSGRGYTQYF. CDR3 in DNA: TGTGCCAGCAGTTGGGGGACTAGCGGGAGGGGATATACGCAGTATTTT.

The chain couples TRBV7-8 to TRBJ2-7; 7 positions match TRBD2. V lost 5 bases to trimming and J lost 6 bases; unmatched junction nucleotides: 4. The CDR3 spans 12 residues. The germline gives CDR1 SGHVS, CDR2 FQNEAQ. The CDR3 sequence: CASSPTSFEQYF. The CDR3 coding sequence is TGTGCCAGCAGCCCGACTAGCTTCGAGCAGTACTTC.

The chain's CDR3 is CASSVAVYPNEKLFF. DNA of the CDR3: TGTGCCAGCAGCGTAGCTGTCTACCCAAATGAAAAACTGTTTTTT. This chain links TRBV9 with TRBJ1-4; D gene unclear. Trimming took off 0 bases at V and 5 bases at J, with 11 bases between the two ends. Germline V CDR1 and CDR2: SGDLS, YYNGEE. The CDR3 length is 15 residues.

The chain combines TRBV7-2 with TRBJ2-5; 8 nucleotides match TRBD2. This CDR3 comprises 15 residues. With 5 bases clipped from V and 4 bases from J, the junction kept 9 bases outside the gene matches. Germline V gene sequence: CDR1 SGHTA, CDR2 FQGNSA. CDR3 protein: CASSPRGSGVETQYF. The CDR3 DNA follows: TGTGCCAGCAGCCCGAGGGGTAGCGGGGTAGAGACCCAGTACTTC.

This clone came up a few times. The chain uses TRBV4-1 and TRBJ2-7, with a weak D call TRBD2 (6 bases). This CDR3 is 15 amino acids long. Germline CDR1 reads MGHRA; CDR2 reads YSYEKL. V lost 1 base and J 3 bases, leaving 13 bases between the germline ends. The CDR3 loop is CASSQGTPGGYEQYF. The CDR3 DNA sequence: TGCGCCAGCAGCCAAGGGACACCCGGGGGCTACGAGCAGTACTTC.